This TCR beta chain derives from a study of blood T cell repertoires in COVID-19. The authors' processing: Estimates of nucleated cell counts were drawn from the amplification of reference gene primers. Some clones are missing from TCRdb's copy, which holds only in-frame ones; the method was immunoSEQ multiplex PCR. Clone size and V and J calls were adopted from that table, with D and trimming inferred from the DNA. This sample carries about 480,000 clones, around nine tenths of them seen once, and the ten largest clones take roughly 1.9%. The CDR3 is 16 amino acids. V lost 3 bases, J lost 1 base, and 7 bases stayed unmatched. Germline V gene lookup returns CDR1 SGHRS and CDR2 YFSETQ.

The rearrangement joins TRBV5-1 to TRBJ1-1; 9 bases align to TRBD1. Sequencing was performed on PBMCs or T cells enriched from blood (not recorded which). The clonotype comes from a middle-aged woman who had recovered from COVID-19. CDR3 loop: CASSSPHRGPNTEAFF. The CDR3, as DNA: TGCGCCAGCAGCTCACCCCACAGGGGGCCGAACACTGAAGCTTTCTTT.